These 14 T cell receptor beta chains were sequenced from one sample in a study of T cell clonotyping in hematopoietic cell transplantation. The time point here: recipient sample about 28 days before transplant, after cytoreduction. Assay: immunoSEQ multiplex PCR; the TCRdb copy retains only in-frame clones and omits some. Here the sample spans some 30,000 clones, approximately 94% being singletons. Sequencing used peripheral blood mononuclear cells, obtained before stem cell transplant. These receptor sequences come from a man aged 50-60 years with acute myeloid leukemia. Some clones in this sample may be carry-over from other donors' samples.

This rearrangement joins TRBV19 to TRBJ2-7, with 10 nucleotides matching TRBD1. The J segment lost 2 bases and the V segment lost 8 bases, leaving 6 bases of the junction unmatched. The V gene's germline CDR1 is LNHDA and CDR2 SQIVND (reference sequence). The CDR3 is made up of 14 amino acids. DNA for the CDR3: TGTGCCAGTGGGGAGGGGACAGGGGCCTACGAGCAGTACTTC. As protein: CASGEGTGAYEQYF.

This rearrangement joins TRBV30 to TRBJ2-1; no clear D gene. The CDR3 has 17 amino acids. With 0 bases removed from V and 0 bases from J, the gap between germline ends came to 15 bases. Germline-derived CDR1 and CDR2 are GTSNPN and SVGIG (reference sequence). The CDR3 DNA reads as TGTGCCTGGAGTGTATGGAAGGCAATGAGCTCCTACAATGAGCAGTTCTTC. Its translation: CAWSVWKAMSSYNEQFF.

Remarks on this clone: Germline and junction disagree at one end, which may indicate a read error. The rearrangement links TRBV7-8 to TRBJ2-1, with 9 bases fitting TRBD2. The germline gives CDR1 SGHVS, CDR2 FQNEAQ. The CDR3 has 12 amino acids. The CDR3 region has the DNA TGTGCCAGCAGATTAGCGGGAGATGAGCAGTTCTTC. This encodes CASRLAGDEQFF.

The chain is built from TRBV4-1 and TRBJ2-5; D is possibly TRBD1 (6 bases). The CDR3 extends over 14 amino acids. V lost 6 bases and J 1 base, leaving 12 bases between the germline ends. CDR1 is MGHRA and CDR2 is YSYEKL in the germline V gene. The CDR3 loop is CASSYRVPQETQYF. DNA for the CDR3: TGCGCCAGCAGTTACAGGGTCCCCCAAGAGACCCAGTACTTC.

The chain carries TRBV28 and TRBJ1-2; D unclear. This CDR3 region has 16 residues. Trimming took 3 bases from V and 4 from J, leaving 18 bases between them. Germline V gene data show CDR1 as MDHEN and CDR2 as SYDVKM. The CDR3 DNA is TGTGCCAGCAGTTTCCGCCCCGGCGGGAGTGTCTATGGCTACACCTTC. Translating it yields CASSFRPGGSVYGYTF.

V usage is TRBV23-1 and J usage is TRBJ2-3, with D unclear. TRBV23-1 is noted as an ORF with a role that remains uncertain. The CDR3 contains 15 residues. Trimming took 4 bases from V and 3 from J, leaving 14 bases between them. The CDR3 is CASSLFRSWTDTQYF. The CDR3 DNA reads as TGCGCCAGCAGTCTATTTAGGAGTTGGACAGATACGCAGTATTTT.

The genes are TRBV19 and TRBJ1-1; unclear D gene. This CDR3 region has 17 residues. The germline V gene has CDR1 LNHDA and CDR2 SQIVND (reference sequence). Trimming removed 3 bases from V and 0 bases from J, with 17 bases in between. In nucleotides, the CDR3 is TGTGCCAGTAGTATTATCGAGGGAGGGAAGATGAACACTGAAGCTTTCTTT. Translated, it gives CASSIIEGGKMNTEAFF.

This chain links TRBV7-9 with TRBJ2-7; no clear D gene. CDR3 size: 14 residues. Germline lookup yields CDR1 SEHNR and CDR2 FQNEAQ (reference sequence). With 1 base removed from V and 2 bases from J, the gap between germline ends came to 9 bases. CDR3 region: CASSLGGQTYEQYF. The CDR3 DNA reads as TGTGCCAGCAGCTTAGGAGGCCAGACCTACGAGCAGTACTTC.

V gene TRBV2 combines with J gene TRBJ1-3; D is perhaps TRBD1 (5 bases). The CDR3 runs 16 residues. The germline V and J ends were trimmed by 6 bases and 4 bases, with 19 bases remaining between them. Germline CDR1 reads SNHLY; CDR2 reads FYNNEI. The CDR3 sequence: CASRGTLLRTGNTIYF. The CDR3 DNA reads TGTGCCAGCAGGGGGACCCTCCTGAGGACCGGAAACACCATATATTTT.

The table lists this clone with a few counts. The CDR3 nucleotides are TGTGCCAGTAGTATGGTGGGAGGTCACACAGATACGCAGTATTTT. Its translation is CASSMVGGHTDTQYF. This sequence joins TRBV19 and TRBJ2-3, with D maybe TRBD2 (6 bases). V lost 3 bases and J 2 bases, leaving 12 bases between the germline ends. There are 15 residues in the CDR3. Germline V lookup: CDR1 LNHDA, CDR2 SQIVND (reference sequence).

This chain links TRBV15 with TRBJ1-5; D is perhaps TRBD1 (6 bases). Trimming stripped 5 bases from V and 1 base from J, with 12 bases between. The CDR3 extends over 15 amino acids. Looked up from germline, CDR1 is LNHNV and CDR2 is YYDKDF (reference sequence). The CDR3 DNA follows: TGTGCCACCAGCCGCACAGGGCTGAGCAATCAGCCCCAGCATTTT. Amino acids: CATSRTGLSNQPQHF.

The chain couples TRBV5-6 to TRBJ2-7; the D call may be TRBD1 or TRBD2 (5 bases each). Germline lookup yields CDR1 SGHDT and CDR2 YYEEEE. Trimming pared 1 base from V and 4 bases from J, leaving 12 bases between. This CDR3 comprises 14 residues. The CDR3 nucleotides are TGTGCCAGCAGCTTGACCGGGACGGGGTACGAGCAGTACTTC. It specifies CASSLTGTGYEQYF.

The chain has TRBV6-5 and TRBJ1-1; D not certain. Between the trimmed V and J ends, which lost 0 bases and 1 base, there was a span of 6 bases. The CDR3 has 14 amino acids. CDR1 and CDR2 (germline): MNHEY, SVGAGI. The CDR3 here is CASSYSWGNTEAFF. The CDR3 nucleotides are TGTGCCAGCAGTTACTCGTGGGGGAACACTGAAGCTTTCTTT.

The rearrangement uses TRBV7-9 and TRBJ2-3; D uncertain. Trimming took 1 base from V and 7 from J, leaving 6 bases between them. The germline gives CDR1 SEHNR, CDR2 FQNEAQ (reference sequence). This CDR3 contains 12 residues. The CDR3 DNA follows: TGTGCCAGCAGCTTAGTGTATAATACGCAGTATTTT. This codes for CASSLVYNTQYF.